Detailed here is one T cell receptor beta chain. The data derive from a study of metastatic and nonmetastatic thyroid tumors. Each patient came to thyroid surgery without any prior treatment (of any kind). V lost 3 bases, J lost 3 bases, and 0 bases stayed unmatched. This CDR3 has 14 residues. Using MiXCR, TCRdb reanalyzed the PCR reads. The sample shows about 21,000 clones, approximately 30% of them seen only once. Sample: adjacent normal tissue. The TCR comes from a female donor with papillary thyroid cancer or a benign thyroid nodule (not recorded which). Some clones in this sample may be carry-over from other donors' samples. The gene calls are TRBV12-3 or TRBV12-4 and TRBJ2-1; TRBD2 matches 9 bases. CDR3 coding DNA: TGTGCCAGCAGTTTGCGGGAGGGCTACAATGAGCAGTTCTTC. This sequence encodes CASSLREGYNEQFF.